The clone carrying this T cell receptor (beta chain) was seen more than once but under ten times. Antigen: not known. These data are taken from a study of metastatic and nonmetastatic thyroid tumors. Study as a whole: Repertoire data that came from the blood and tumor or nodule tissue of malignant and benign thyroid patients were compared. Study results and limitations: According to reports, the diversity of TCR beta was significantly higher in malignant thyroid tumors than in benign nodules, and this held in both blood and tumor samples.

The CDR3 has 14 amino acids. Looked up from germline, CDR1 is KGHDR and CDR2 is SFDVKD. V was pared by 11 bases and J by 5 bases, with 17 bases between. As handled by the study authors: Between-group CDR3 differences, defined by clinicopathological status, yielded a distant-metastasis classifier for papillary thyroid cancer. Via MiXCR, TCRdb re-called the PCR reads. These V and J calls derive from TCRdb rather than the authors' analysis. The sample contains around 15,000 clones, around 32% of which appear only once. Nobody among the patients had been given any treatment before thyroid surgery. J is TRBJ1-4 and V is TRBV24-1; weak D call: TRBD1 (5 bases). The TCR originated in a male donor with papillary thyroid cancer or a benign thyroid nodule (not recorded which). Some clones in this sample may be carry-over from other donors' samples. Material for sequencing was tumor tissue. The chain's CDR3 is CANFQGAVNEKLFF. Here the CDR3 DNA reads TGTGCCAACTTTCAGGGAGCGGTAAATGAAAAACTGTTTTTT.